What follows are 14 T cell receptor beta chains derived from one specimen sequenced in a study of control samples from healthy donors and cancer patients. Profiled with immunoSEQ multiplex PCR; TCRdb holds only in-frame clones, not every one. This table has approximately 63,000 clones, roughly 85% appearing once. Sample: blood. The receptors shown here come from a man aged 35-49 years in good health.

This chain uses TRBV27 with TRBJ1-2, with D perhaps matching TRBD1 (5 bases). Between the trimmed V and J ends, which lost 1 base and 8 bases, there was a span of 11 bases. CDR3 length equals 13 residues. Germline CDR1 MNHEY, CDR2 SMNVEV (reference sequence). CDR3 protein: CASSLLGTEGYTF. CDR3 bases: TGTGCCAGCAGTTTATTAGGGACGGAAGGCTACACCTTC.

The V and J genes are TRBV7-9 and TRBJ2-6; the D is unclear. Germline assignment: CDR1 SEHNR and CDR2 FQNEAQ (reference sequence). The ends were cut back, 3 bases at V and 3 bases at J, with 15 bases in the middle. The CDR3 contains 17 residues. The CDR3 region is CASSFEAVGVGANVLTF. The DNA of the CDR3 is TGTGCCAGCAGCTTCGAGGCTGTCGGCGTTGGGGCCAACGTCCTGACTTTC.

The DNA for the CDR3 is TGTGCCAGTAGTATGTTACAGGGGGGCGAGCAGTACTTC. This translates into CASSMLQGGEQYF. The chain has TRBV19 and TRBJ2-7, with 8 bases matching TRBD1. This CDR3 spans 13 amino acids. Germline CDR1 is LNHDA and CDR2 is SQIVND (reference sequence). After removal of 3 bases from V and 6 bases from J, the junction contained 4 bases not matched to a gene.

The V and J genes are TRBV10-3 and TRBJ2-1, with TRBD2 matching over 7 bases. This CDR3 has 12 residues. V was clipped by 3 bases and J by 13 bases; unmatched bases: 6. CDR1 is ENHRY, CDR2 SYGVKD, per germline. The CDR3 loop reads CAISDAGVKQFF. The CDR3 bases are TGTGCCATCAGTGATGCGGGAGTGAAACAGTTCTTC.

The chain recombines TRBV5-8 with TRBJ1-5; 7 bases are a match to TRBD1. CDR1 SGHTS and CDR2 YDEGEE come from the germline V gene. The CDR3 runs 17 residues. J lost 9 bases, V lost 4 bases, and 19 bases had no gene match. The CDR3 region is CASSHPIDRDLVGPQHF. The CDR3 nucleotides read TGTGCCAGCAGCCACCCGATCGACAGGGACTTGGTAGGGCCCCAGCATTTT.

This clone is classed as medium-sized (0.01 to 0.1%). The CDR3 protein is CAWSVTGGVDEQYF. The CDR3 bases are TGTGCCTGGAGTGTAACGGGAGGGGTGGACGAGCAGTACTTC. The genes are TRBV30 and TRBJ2-7, with TRBD2 identical over 8 bases. Germline V gene sequence: CDR1 GTSNPN, CDR2 SVGIG (reference sequence). The J segment lost 5 bases and the V segment lost 0 bases, leaving 6 bases of the junction unmatched. The CDR3 covers 14 residues.

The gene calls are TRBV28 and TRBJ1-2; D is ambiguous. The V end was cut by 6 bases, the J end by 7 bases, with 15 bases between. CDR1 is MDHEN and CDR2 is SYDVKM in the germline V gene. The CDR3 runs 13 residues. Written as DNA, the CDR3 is TGTGCCAGCAGCCCCCGGACTGTTCGTGGCTACACCTTC. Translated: CASSPRTVRGYTF.

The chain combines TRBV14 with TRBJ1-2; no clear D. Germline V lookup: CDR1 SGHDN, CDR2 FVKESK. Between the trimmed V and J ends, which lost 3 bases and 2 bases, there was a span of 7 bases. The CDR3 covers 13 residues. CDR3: CASSQGRNYGYTF. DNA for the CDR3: TGTGCCAGCAGCCAGGGAAGGAACTATGGCTACACCTTC.

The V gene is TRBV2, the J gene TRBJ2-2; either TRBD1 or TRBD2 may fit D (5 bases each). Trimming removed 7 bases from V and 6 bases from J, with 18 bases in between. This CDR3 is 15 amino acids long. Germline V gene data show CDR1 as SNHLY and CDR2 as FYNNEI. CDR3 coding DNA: TGTGCCAGCAAGGAGGAAGGGGCAATCGCCGGGGAGCTGTTTTTT. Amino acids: CASKEEGAIAGELFF.

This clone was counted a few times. In DNA, the CDR3 is TGTGCCAGCAGCCAGAGCGGGATGGGGACAGATACGCAGTATTTT. Its protein is CASSQSGMGTDTQYF. This chain links TRBV7-9 with TRBJ2-3, with 7 bases fitting TRBD2. Germline V gene lookup returns CDR1 SEHNR and CDR2 FQNEAQ (reference sequence). The V and J ends lost 5 bases and 3 bases, in that order; junction bases with no gene match: 8. The CDR3 extends over 15 amino acids.

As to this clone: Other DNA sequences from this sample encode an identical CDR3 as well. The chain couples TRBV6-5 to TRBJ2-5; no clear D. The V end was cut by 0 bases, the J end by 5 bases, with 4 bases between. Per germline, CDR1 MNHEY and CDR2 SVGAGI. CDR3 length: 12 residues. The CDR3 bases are TGTGCCAGCAGTTACTCTGGGGAGACCCAGTACTTC. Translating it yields CASSYSGETQYF.

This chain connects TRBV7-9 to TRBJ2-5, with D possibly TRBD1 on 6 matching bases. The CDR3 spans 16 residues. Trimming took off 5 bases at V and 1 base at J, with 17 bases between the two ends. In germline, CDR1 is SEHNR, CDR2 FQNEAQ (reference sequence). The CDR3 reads CASSRRNPTGQETQYF. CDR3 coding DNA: TGTGCCAGCAGCCGCAGAAACCCGACAGGCCAAGAGACCCAGTACTTC.

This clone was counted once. The CDR3 loop is CASSQPGQGSNTEAFF. DNA of the CDR3: TGCGCCAGCAGTCAACCGGGACAGGGCTCGAACACTGAAGCTTTCTTT. This sequence joins TRBV23-1 and TRBJ1-1; 9 bases are shared with TRBD1. TRBV23-1 is placed among ORFs of uncertain function. Unmatched junction bases numbered 5, after V lost 2 bases and J lost 1 base. There are 16 residues in the CDR3.

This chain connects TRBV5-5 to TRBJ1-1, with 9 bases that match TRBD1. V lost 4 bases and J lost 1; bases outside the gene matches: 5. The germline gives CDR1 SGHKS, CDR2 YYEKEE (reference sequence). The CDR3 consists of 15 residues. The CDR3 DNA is TGTGCCAGCAGCAGGACAGGGGCCCCGAACACTGAAGCTTTCTTT. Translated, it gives CASSRTGAPNTEAFF.